This entry is about one TCR beta chain. Its antigen remains unknown. From germline, CDR1 is MNHEY and CDR2 SVGAGI. The V and J ends lost 5 bases and 4 bases respectively, with 6 bases between them. The CDR3 consists of 12 residues. This sample is part of a study of CD8 T cells in ankylosing spondylitis. Study results and caveats: Disease-linked clones were reportedly significantly enriched in matched ankylosing spondylitis synovial fluid. Relatively rare in peripheral blood, disease-linked clones were also CD8+.

TCRdb used MiXCR to reprocess the 5' RACE reads, holding one entry per CDR3 protein. This repertoire shows about 360,000 distinct CDR3 sequences, roughly 14% found once; its top ten account for 0.95% to 1.4%. The V call is TRBV6-5, the J call TRBJ1-3; no definite D call. This TCR was recovered from a male donor with ankylosing spondylitis or in good health (not recorded which). The sequenced sample was blood, either unsorted or a sorted T cell fraction (not recorded which). CDR3 coding DNA: TGTGCCAGCAGTACGAAGGGAAACACCATATATTTT. Translation: CASSTKGNTIYF.